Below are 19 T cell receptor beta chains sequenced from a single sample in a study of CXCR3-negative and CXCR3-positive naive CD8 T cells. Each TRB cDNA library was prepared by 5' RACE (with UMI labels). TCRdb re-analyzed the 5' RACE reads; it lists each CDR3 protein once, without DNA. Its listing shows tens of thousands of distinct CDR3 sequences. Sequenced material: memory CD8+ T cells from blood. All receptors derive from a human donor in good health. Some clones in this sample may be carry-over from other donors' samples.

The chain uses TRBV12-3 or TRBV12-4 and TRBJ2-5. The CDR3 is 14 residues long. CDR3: CASSPTTRVETQYF.

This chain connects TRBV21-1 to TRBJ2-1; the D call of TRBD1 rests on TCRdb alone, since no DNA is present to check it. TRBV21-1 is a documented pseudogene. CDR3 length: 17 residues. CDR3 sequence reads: CASSKGPRESSYNEQFF.

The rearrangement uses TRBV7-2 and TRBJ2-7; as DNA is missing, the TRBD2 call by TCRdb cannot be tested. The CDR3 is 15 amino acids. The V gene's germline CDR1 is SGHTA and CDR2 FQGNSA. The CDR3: CASSLVSSGGAEQYF.

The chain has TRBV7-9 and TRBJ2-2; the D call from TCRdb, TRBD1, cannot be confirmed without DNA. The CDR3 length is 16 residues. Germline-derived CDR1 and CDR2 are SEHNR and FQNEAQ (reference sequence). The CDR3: CASSFGPGENTGELFF.

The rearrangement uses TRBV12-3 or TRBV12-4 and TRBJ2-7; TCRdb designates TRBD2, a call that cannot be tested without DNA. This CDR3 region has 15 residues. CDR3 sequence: CASSPEGMMFYEQYF.

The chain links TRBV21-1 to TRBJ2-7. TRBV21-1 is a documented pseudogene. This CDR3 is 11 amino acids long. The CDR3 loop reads CASSAKYEQYF.

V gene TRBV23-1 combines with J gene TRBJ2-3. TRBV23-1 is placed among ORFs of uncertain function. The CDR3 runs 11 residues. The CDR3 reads CASNLPDTQYF.

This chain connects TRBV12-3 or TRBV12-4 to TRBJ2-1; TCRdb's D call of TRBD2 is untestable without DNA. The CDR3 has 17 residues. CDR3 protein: CASRGMGTSGVYNEQFF.

CDR3 loop: CSGGQFDYGYTF. The chain carries TRBV29-1 and TRBJ1-2; TCRdb indicates TRBD1, and absent DNA this call remains unverified. Per the germline V gene, CDR1 is SQVTM and CDR2 is ANQGSEA. This CDR3 is built from 12 residues. The full variable domain, rest sourced from reference TRBV29-1 and TRBJ1-2, is SAVISQKPSRDICQRGTSLTIQCQVDSQVTMMFWYRQQPGQSLTLIATANQGSEATYESGFVIDKFPISRPNLTFSTLTVSNMSPEDSSIYLCSGGQFDYGYTFGSGTRLTVV.

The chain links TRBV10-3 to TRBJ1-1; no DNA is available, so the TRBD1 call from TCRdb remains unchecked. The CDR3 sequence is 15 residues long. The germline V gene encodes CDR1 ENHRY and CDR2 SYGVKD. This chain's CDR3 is CAIRETGLGNTEAFF.

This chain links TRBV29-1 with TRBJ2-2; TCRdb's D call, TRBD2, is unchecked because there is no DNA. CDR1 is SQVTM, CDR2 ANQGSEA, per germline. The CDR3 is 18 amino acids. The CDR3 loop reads CSVEDRSSGGLNTGELFF.

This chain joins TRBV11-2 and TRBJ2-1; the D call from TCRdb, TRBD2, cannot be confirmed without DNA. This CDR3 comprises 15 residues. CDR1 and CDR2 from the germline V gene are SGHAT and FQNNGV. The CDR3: CASSWGLAGVSEQFF.

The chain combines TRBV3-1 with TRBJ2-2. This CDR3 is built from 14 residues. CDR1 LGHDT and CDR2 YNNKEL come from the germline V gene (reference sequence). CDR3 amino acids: CASSQLPSTGELFF.

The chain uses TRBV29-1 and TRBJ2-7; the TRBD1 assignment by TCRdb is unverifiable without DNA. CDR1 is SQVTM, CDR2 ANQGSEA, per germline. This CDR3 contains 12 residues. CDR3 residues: CSVRDRPYEQYF.

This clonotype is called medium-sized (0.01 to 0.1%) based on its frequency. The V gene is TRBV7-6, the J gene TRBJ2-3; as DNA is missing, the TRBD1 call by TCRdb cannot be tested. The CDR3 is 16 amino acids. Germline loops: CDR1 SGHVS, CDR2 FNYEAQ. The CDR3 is CASSPTIEGMTDTQYF.

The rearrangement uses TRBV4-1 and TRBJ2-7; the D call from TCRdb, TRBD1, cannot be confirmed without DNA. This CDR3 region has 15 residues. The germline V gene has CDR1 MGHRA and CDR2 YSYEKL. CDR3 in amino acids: CASSQGGTGALEQYF.

CDR3: CASSLVRGQLISPLHF. V and J are TRBV11-2 and TRBJ1-6; TCRdb selects TRBD1, and the lack of DNA leaves this call unchecked. Germline loops: CDR1 SGHAT, CDR2 FQNNGV. The CDR3 loop spans 16 amino acids. The variable domain in full, with the rest retrieved from reference TRBV11-2 and TRBJ1-6, is EAGVAQSPRYKIIEKRQSVAFWCNPISGHATLYWYQQILGQGPKLLIQFQNNGVVDDSQLPKDRFSAERLKGVDSTLKIQPAKLEDSAVYLCASSLVRGQLISPLHFGNGTRLTVT.

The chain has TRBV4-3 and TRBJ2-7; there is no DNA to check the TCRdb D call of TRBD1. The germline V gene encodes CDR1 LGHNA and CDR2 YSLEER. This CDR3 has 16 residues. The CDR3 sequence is CASSQEGMTSPYEQYF.

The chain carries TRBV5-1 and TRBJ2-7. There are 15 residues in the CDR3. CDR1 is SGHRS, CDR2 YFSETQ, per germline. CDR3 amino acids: CASSLEMGRMNEQYF.